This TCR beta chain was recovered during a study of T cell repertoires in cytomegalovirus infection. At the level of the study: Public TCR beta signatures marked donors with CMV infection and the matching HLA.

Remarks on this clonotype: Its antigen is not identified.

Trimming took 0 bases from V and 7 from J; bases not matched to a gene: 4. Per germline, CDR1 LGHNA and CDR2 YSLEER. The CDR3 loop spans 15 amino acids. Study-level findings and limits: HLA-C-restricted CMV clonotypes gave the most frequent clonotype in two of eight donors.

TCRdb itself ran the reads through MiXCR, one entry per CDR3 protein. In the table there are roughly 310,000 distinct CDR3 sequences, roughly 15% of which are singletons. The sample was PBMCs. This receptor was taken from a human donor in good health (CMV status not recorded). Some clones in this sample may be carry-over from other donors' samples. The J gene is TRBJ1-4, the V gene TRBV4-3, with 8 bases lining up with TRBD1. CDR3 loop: CASSQELTGGEKLFF. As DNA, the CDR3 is TGCGCCAGCAGCCAAGAACTCACAGGGGGTGAAAAACTGTTTTTT.